There are a few counts of the clone carrying this T cell receptor (beta chain). Its cognate antigen is unknown. This sample stems from a study of cytomegalovirus exposure and HLA in healthy donors. CDR3 length: 18 amino acids. V lost 0 bases and J 2 bases, leaving 19 bases between the germline ends. In germline, CDR1 is SGHVS, CDR2 FNYEAQ. 13 Jbeta primers and 60 Vbeta primers were used for the PCR. Clones were read by immunoSEQ multiplex PCR, and TCRdb kept only the in-frame ones, dropping some. There are more than 60,000 clones in the sample; 75% to 85% occur only once, and over 15% lies in the top ten. Study observations and caveats: The authors later found HLA-associated TCR beta chains more clonally expanded than equally common others. A later analysis linked a missense variant in DCLRE1C to the trimming of TCR beta V and J genes. Sequencing likely generated an artifact that appeared as a cluster of highly shared sequence variants.

Sequencing was done on a sample of PBMCs. The sequence derives from a man aged 70-80 years in good health and CMV-seropositive. The chain couples TRBV7-6 to TRBJ2-5, with D perhaps TRBD2 (7 bases). Here the CDR3 reads CASSLALTGGRRQETQYF. The DNA of the CDR3 is TGTGCCAGCAGCTTAGCGCTTACGGGGGGCAGGAGGCAAGAGACCCAGTACTTC.